A single TCR beta chain is shown here with its context. Its antigen is undetermined. Per germline, CDR1 WNHNN and CDR2 SYGVQD (reference sequence). This CDR3 is 15 amino acids long. Trimming cost V 3 bases and J 4 bases, with 13 bases left between them. The data derive from a study of siplizumab effects on memory and regulatory T cells. Measured with immunoSEQ multiplex PCR; TCRdb has only the in-frame clones, and not every one. The table shows 90,000 to 120,000 clones, with about 93% occurring only once. Study-level points and caveats: It was not possible to assign a naive or memory phenotype to roughly 80-95% of proliferating CD4+ or CD8+ clones.

The sequenced material came from Tregs sorted from blood. The TCR comes from a human donor in good health. The chain has TRBV10-1 and TRBJ2-1, with D maybe TRBD2 (6 bases). CDR3 nucleotides: TGCGCCAGCAGTGAAAACCTAGGGACTTACAATGAGCAGTTCTTC. It codes for CASSENLGTYNEQFF.